The clone carrying this T cell receptor beta chain turned up a few times. The antigen remains unidentified. From the 5' RACE reads, TCRdb called clonotypes with MiXCR, one entry per CDR3 protein. The sample has 90,000 to 120,000 distinct CDR3 sequences; about 18% are singletons. This entry comes from a study of T-cell memory formation after mild COVID-19. Findings of the study overall: The study found contracting CD4+ clones mainly in CM and EM and contracting CD8+ clones in EMRA. Contracting clones from day 15 to 85 had balanced CD4/CD8; later expanders favoured CD4+. Second-wave clones that peaked on day 37 lacked confirmed SARS-CoV-2 specificity.

V lost 4 bases and J lost 10, with 14 bases in between. This CDR3 is built from 13 residues. Germline CDR1 and CDR2: SNHLY and FYNNEI. The TCR comes from a man between 18 and 35 years old who had mild COVID-19 (a few samples of this study predate the infection). Cell type and time point are not known. The chain recombines TRBV2 with TRBJ2-1; no firm D call. The sequencing input was PBMCs or a T cell subset sorted from them (not recorded which). CDR3 sequence reads: CASSVDSSTEQFF. In DNA form, the CDR3 reads TGTGCCAGCAGTGTAGACTCGTCAACGGAGCAGTTCTTC.